The 18 T cell receptor beta chains listed next were all sequenced from one sample in a study of blood T cell repertoires in COVID-19. Assay used: immunoSEQ multiplex PCR; TCRdb lists only in-frame clones, some missing. The data contain over 85,000 clones, 70% to 90% of them singletons. The sample was peripheral blood. The receptors stem from a human donor in a cohort sampled during active COVID-19.

This clone was seen a single time. The CDR3 DNA is TGTGCCAGCAGCCCCGGGGGAGCTATTGGCTACACCTTC. Translation gives CASSPGGAIGYTF. The gene calls are TRBV27 and TRBJ1-2, with a weak D call TRBD1 (5 bases). The CDR3 has 13 amino acids. Germline assignment: CDR1 MNHEY and CDR2 SMNVEV (reference sequence). V was shortened by 6 bases and J by 7 bases, with 15 bases between the two germline ends.

This chain uses TRBV4-1 with TRBJ2-4; the match to TRBD1 covers 7 bases. The CDR3 loop spans 18 amino acids. Trimming removed 3 bases from V and 0 bases from J; junction bases left unmatched: 11. Germline CDR1 and CDR2: MGHRA and YSYEKL. In DNA form, the CDR3 reads TGCGCCAGCAGCCATGAGGGTTACACAGGGGTAGCCAAAAACATTCAGTACTTC. Amino acid sequence: CASSHEGYTGVAKNIQYF.

The chain employs TRBV7-8 and TRBJ2-7; D uncertain. Trimming stripped 5 bases from V and 4 bases from J, with 6 bases between. This CDR3 is 11 amino acids long. CDR1 is SGHVS, CDR2 FQNEAQ, per germline. CDR3 in amino acids: CASSPRYEQYF. The DNA for the CDR3 is TGTGCCAGCAGCCCACGGTACGAGCAGTACTTC.

The rearrangement joins TRBV28 to TRBJ1-1, with D unresolved. This CDR3 contains 10 residues. V was trimmed by 6 bases and J by 11 bases, leaving 10 bases between them. The germline CDR1 and CDR2 sequences are MDHEN and SYDVKM. The CDR3 reads CASRAEWAFF. In DNA form, the CDR3 reads TGTGCCAGCAGAGCGGAGTGGGCTTTCTTT. The full variable domain, with the rest looked up from reference TRBV28 and TRBJ1-1, is DVKVTQSSRYLVKRTGEKVFLECVQDMDHENMFWYRQDPGLGLRLIYFSYDVKMKEKGDIPEGYSVSREKKERFSLILESASTNQTSMYLCASRAEWAFFGQGTRLTVV.

This clone occurred once. The chain uses TRBV6-6 and TRBJ2-2, with D possibly TRBD1 on 5 matching bases. The CDR3 has 12 amino acids. CDR1 and CDR2 (germline): MNHNY, SVGAGI (reference sequence). V lost 7 bases, J lost 5 bases, and 8 bases lay in between. CDR3 bases: TGTGCCAGCACAGGGTTTACCGGGGAGCTGTTTTTT. It codes for CASTGFTGELFF.

This sequence joins TRBV3-1 (or the pseudogene TRBV3-2) and TRBJ1-4, with D perhaps TRBD1 (6 bases). V was pared by 0 bases and J by 14 bases, with 7 bases between. Germline assignment: CDR1 LGHDT and CDR2 YNNKEL (reference sequence). The length of the CDR3 is 11 residues. CDR3 amino acids: CASSQEGALFF. The CDR3 nucleotides are TGTGCCAGCAGCCAAGAGGGGGCGCTGTTTTTT.

The rearrangement uses TRBV28 and TRBJ1-4; TRBD1 aligns across 12 bases. Germline-derived CDR1 and CDR2 are MDHEN and SYDVKM. CDR3 size: 17 residues. The junction had 12 bases not matched to a gene; V was cut back by 6 bases and J by 7 bases. CDR3 loop: CASSPIGTGGLGEKLFF. CDR3 nucleotide sequence: TGTGCCAGCAGCCCCATCGGGACAGGGGGCCTTGGTGAAAAACTGTTTTTT. Complete variable domain (other parts from reference TRBV28 and TRBJ1-4): DVKVTQSSRYLVKRTGEKVFLECVQDMDHENMFWYRQDPGLGLRLIYFSYDVKMKEKGDIPEGYSVSREKKERFSLILESASTNQTSMYLCASSPIGTGGLGEKLFFGSGTQLSVL.

In nucleotides, the CDR3 is TGTGCCAGCAGCCTCAGGGGTTTTCCCTCCTACAATGAGCAGTTCTTC. Its translation: CASSLRGFPSYNEQFF. This chain connects TRBV7-2 to TRBJ2-1, with D possibly matching TRBD1 (6 bases). V was trimmed by 5 bases and J by 0 bases, leaving 14 bases between them. The CDR3 sequence is 16 residues long. Germline V CDR1 and CDR2: SGHTA, FQGNSA.

This chain joins TRBV9 and TRBJ1-2; 7 positions agree with TRBD1. V lost 0 bases and J lost 6; bases outside the gene matches: 17. CDR3 length equals 18 residues. Germline V lookup: CDR1 SGDLS, CDR2 YYNGEE. The CDR3 DNA reads as TGTGCCAGCAGCGTAGTAGGCCAGGGGGTCTCCGTGTTAGATGGCTACACCTTC. Translating it yields CASSVVGQGVSVLDGYTF. The full variable domain, completed using reference TRBV9 and TRBJ1-2, is DSGVTQTPKHLITATGQRVTLRCSPRSGDLSVYWYQQSLDQGLQFLIQYYNGEERAKGNILERFSAQQFPDLHSELNLSSLELGDSALYFCASSVVGQGVSVLDGYTFGSGTRLTVV.

Here the CDR3 DNA reads TGCGCCAGCAGCTTGGCGGGACAGGGTGAAGCTTTCTTT. Translation: CASSLAGQGEAFF. This sequence joins TRBV5-1 and TRBJ1-1; 9 bases are shared with TRBD1. CDR3 length: 13 amino acids. Germline V gene data show CDR1 as SGHRS and CDR2 as YFSETQ. Trimming at V came to 0 bases and at J to 7 bases, leaving 1 base not matched to a gene. Supplemented by reference TRBV5-1 and TRBJ1-1, the full variable domain reads KAGVTQTPRYLIKTRGQQVTLSCSPISGHRSVSWYQQTPGQGLQFLFEYFSETQRNKGNFPGRFSGRQFSNSRSEMNVSTLELGDSALYLCASSLAGQGEAFFGQGTRLTVV.

This clone was observed once. The genes are TRBV3-1 (or the pseudogene TRBV3-2) and TRBJ2-3, with a tentative D call TRBD2 (5 bases). This CDR3 is built from 15 residues. V lost 2 bases and J lost 2, with 11 bases in between. Germline V CDR1 and CDR2: LGHDT, YNNKEL (reference sequence). The CDR3 region is CASSQWRVDTDTQYF. The DNA of the CDR3 is TGTGCCAGCAGCCAATGGCGGGTGGACACAGATACGCAGTATTTT.

This chain connects TRBV28 to TRBJ2-7; tentative D call: TRBD1 (6 bases). The germline V gene encodes CDR1 MDHEN and CDR2 SYDVKM. The ends were cut back, 7 bases at V and 0 bases at J, with 13 bases in the middle. This CDR3 is 14 amino acids long. The DNA for the CDR3 is TGTGCCAGCAAAAGGCAGGGGTCCTCCTACGAGCAGTACTTC. It translates to CASKRQGSSYEQYF.

The chain is built from TRBV3-1 (or the pseudogene TRBV3-2) and TRBJ1-5; D may be TRBD1 (5 bases). Germline CDR1 reads LGHDT; CDR2 reads YNNKEL (reference sequence). The CDR3 consists of 16 residues. V was shortened by 0 bases and J by 4 bases, with 13 bases between the two germline ends. CDR3 residues: CASSQDLGGLNQPQHF. The CDR3 bases are TGTGCCAGCAGCCAAGATCTGGGGGGGTTGAATCAGCCCCAGCATTTT.

The CDR3 coding sequence is TGTGCCAGCAGTTCCCGGGACAGGGGGGTCGAGCAGTACTTC. This sequence encodes CASSSRDRGVEQYF. This chain joins TRBV27 and TRBJ2-7; 11 nucleotides align to TRBD1. Germline V lookup: CDR1 MNHEY, CDR2 SMNVEV (reference sequence). Losses at the gene ends were 4 bases for V and 6 bases for J; bases not matched to a gene: 5. The CDR3 has 14 amino acids.

This clone was counted between two and nine times. The chain joins TRBV19 to TRBJ2-3, with 8 bases that match TRBD2. The CDR3 has 15 amino acids. In germline, CDR1 is LNHDA, CDR2 SQIVND (reference sequence). V shed 3 bases and J 1 base; nucleotides not matched to a gene: 3. CDR3 sequence (DNA): TGTGCCAGTAGTATTCGGCGGGGGGGCACAGATACGCAGTATTTT. Amino acid sequence: CASSIRRGGTDTQYF. Complete variable domain (other parts from reference TRBV19 and TRBJ2-3): DGGITQSPKYLFRKEGQNVTLSCEQNLNHDAMYWYRQDPGQGLRLIYYSQIVNDFQKGDIAEGYSVSREKKESFPLTVTSAQKNPTAFYLCASSIRRGGTDTQYFGPGTRLTVL.

This chain uses TRBV6-6 with TRBJ2-1; possibly TRBD2 for D (6 bases). Germline assignment: CDR1 MNHNY and CDR2 SVGAGI (reference sequence). This CDR3 region has 16 residues. Trimming removed 11 bases from V and 2 bases from J, with 22 bases in between. CDR3 loop: CAAWTSSGGTYNEQFF. CDR3 bases: TGTGCCGCCTGGACGTCCAGCGGAGGGACCTACAATGAGCAGTTCTTC.

This clone has only a few counts. The junction and the germline gene differ at one end; a read error may be behind it. The chain carries TRBV19 and TRBJ1-2; 9 bases map to TRBD1. The CDR3 contains 11 residues. Germline CDR1 and CDR2: LNHDA and SQIVND (reference sequence). CDR3 residues: CASSTRQGVYF. The DNA of the CDR3 is TGTGCCAGTAGTACCCGACAGGGGGTGTACTTC.

V usage is TRBV9 and J usage is TRBJ1-2; D is unclear. The germline V and J ends were trimmed by 0 bases and 8 bases, with 8 bases remaining between them. The CDR3 extends over 12 amino acids. CDR1 and CDR2 from the germline V gene are SGDLS and YYNGEE. The CDR3 DNA reads as TGTGCCAGCAGCGTAGCCAGTTTCGGCTACACCTTC. It yields the protein CASSVASFGYTF.